Sequencing of this T cell receptor (beta chain) was carried out in a study of beta chain features in type 1 diabetes. CDR1 and CDR2 (germline): LNHDA, SQIVND (reference sequence). The CDR3 spans 15 residues. V gave up 2 bases and J gave up 0 bases, with 7 bases separating them. All of the isolated RNA was reverse transcribed, so expressed TCRB transcripts were sequenced. Assay used: immunoSEQ multiplex PCR; TCRdb lists only in-frame clones, some missing. The table lists approximately 200,000 clones, roughly 9.6% of them singletons, with about 0.037% in the top ten. This rearrangement joins TRBV19 to TRBJ2-2, with D hard to call. Sample: naive CD4+ T cells from blood. This receptor was identified in a woman aged 18-35 years in good health. In nucleotides, the CDR3 is TGTGCCAGTAGTATACAGTCCACGAACACCGGGGAGCTGTTTTTT. This translates into CASSIQSTNTGELFF.